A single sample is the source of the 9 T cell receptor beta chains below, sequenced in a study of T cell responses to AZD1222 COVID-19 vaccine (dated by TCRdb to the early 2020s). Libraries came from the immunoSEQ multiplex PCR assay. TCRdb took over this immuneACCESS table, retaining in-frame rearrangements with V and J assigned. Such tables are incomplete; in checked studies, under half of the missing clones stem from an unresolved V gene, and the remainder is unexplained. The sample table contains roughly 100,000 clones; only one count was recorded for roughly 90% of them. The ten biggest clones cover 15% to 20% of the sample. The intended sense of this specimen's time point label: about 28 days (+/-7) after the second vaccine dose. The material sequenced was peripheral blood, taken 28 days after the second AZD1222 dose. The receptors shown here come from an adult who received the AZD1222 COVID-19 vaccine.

The CDR3 DNA reads as TGCGCCAGCAGCCAAGATAACAGGGTATTAGATACGCAGTATTTT. This encodes CASSQDNRVLDTQYF. The gene calls are TRBV4-1 and TRBJ2-3; a weak D match, TRBD1 (6 bases). The CDR3 runs 15 residues. Germline lookup yields CDR1 MGHRA and CDR2 YSYEKL. Trimming removed 0 bases from V and 5 bases from J, with 12 bases in between.

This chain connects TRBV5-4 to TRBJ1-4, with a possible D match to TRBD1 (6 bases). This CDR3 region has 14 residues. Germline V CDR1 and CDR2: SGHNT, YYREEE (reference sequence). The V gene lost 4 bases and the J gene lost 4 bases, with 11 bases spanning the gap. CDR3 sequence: CASSPTGLNEKLFF. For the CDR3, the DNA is TGTGCCAGCAGCCCGACAGGACTTAATGAAAAACTGTTTTTT.

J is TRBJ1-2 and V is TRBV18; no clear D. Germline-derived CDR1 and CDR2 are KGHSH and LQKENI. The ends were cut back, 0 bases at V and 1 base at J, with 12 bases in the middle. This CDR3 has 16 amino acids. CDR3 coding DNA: TGTGCCAGCTCACCACCGAATTCCGGCGGTAACTATGGCTACACCTTC. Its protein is CASSPPNSGGNYGYTF.

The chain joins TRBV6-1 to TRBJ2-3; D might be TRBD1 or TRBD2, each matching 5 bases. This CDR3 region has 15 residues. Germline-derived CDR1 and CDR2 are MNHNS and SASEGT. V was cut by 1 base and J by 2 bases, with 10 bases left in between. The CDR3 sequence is CASSEEMGDTDTQYF. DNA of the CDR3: TGTGCCAGCAGTGAAGAGATGGGGGACACAGATACGCAGTATTTT.

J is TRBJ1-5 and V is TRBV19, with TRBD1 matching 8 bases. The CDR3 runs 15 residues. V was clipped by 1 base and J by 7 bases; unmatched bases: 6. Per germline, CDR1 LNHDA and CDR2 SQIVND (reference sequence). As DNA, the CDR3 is TGTGCCAGTAGTATAGTTCTGAACAGGGGGCAGCCCCAGCATTTT. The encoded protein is CASSIVLNRGQPQHF. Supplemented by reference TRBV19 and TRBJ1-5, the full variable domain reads DGGITQSPKYLFRKEGQNVTLSCEQNLNHDAMYWYRQDPGQGLRLIYYSQIVNDFQKGDIAEGYSVSREKKESFPLTVTSAQKNPTAFYLCASSIVLNRGQPQHFGDGTRLSIL.

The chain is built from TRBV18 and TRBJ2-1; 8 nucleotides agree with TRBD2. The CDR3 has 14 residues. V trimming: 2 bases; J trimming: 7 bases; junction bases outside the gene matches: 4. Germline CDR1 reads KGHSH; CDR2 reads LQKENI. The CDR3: CASSPGGRLNEQFF. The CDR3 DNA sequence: TGTGCCAGCTCACCAGGCGGGAGGTTAAATGAGCAGTTCTTC.

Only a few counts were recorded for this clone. The CDR3 nucleotides read TGTGCCAGCAAGGGGGTACTAGCGTTTCAAGAGACCCAGTACTTC. Amino acid sequence: CASKGVLAFQETQYF. The chain carries TRBV2 and TRBJ2-5, with D perhaps TRBD2 (7 bases). The germline V and J ends were trimmed by 7 bases and 2 bases, with 17 bases remaining between them. The germline V gene encodes CDR1 SNHLY and CDR2 FYNNEI. There are 15 residues in the CDR3.

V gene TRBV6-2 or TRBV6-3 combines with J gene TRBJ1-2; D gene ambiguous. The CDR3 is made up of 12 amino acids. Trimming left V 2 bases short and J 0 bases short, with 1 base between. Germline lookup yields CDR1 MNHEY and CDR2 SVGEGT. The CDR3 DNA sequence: TGTGCCAGCAGTTACACTAACTATGGCTACACCTTC. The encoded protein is CASSYTNYGYTF.

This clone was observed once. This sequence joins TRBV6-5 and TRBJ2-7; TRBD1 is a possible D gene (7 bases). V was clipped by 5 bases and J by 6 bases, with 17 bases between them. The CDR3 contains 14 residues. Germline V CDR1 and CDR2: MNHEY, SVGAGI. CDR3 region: CASSPRLGGAEQYF. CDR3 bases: TGTGCCAGCAGTCCACGACTAGGGGGCGCCGAGCAGTACTTC.